A selection of T cell receptor beta chains follows, all from one sample in a study of CD8 T cells in Susac syndrome. TCRdb re-analysed the immunoSEQ multiplex PCR reads in MiXCR, keeping a single row per CDR3 protein. Found here are around 50,000 distinct CDR3 sequences, 85% to 95% of them singletons; the top ten hold 0.4% to 0.5%. The sample taken for sequencing was CD8+ T cells from PBMCs. The source of these receptors is a human donor in good health. Both conserved end residues are part of each CDR3. The order of the fields is D gene, V gene, J gene, CDR3 DNA, CDR3 protein. D genes are given only for firm matches.

d_gene: .; v_gene: TRBV4-3; j_gene: TRBJ2-3; CDR3nt: TGCGCCAGCAGCCCAGCCCGAGGGCCCGGAGATACGCAGTATTTT; CDR3aa: CASSPARGPGDTQYF
d_gene: TRBD2; v_gene: TRBV4-3; j_gene: TRBJ2-1; CDR3nt: TGCGCCAGCAGCCAAGATGGGAGCGGGAGTGTAGATGAGCAGTTCTTC; CDR3aa: CASSQDGSGSVDEQFF
d_gene: .; v_gene: TRBV27; j_gene: TRBJ1-1; CDR3nt: TGTGCCAGCAGTCCGACACAGATGATAAACACTGAAGCTTTCTTT; CDR3aa: CASSPTQMINTEAFF
d_gene: .; v_gene: TRBV5-5; j_gene: TRBJ2-3; CDR3nt: TGTGCCAGCAGCTTCACTAGGTTGGGCACAGATACGCAGTATTTT; CDR3aa: CASSFTRLGTDTQYF
d_gene: TRBD2; v_gene: TRBV4-3; j_gene: TRBJ2-1; CDR3nt: TGCGCCAGCAGCCAAGCCGTAGCGGGAGGGCTTTACAATGAGCAGTTCTTC; CDR3aa: CASSQAVAGGLYNEQFF
d_gene: .; v_gene: TRBV19; j_gene: TRBJ1-1; CDR3nt: TGTGCCAGTAGTATCCCACAGATCCACCCGAAACTGAACACTGAAGCTTTCTTT; CDR3aa: CASSIPQIHPKLNTEAFF
d_gene: .; v_gene: TRBV20-1; j_gene: TRBJ2-7; CDR3nt: TGCAGTGCTAGAGATTCCGGGAGCTCCTACGAGCAGTACTTC; CDR3aa: CSARDSGSSYEQYF
d_gene: .; v_gene: TRBV7-9; j_gene: TRBJ1-2; CDR3nt: TGTGCCAGCAGCTTAGCCGGGACAACTAACTATGGCTACACCTTC; CDR3aa: CASSLAGTTNYGYTF
d_gene: .; v_gene: TRBV7-2; j_gene: TRBJ2-5; CDR3nt: TGTGCCAGCAGCTTAGGCCTTACCTATGGCCAAGAGACCCAGTACTTC; CDR3aa: CASSLGLTYGQETQYF
d_gene: .; v_gene: TRBV19; j_gene: TRBJ1-2; CDR3nt: TGTGCCAGTAGTATTGAAGGGAACTATGGCTACACCTTC; CDR3aa: CASSIEGNYGYTF